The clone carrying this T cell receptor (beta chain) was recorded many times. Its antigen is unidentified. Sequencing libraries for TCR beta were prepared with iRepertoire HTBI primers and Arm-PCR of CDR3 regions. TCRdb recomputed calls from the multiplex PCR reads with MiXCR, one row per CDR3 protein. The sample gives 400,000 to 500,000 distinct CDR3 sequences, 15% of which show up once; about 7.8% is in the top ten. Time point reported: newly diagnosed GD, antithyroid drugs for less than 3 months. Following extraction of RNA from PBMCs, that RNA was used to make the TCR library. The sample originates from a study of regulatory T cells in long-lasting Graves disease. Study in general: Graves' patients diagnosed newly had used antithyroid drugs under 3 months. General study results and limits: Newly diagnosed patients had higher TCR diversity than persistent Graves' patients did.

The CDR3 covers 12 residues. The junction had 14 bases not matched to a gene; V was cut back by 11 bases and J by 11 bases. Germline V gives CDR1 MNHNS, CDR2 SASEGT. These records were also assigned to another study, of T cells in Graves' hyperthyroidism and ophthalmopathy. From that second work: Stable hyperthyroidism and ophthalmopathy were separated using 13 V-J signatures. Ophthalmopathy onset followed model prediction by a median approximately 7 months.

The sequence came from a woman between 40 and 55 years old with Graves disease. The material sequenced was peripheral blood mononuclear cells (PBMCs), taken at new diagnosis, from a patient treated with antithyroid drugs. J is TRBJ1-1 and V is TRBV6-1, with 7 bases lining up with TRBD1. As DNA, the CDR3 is TGTGCCGCTACGACAGGGCCTGAGAAGGCTTTCTTT. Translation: CAATTGPEKAFF.